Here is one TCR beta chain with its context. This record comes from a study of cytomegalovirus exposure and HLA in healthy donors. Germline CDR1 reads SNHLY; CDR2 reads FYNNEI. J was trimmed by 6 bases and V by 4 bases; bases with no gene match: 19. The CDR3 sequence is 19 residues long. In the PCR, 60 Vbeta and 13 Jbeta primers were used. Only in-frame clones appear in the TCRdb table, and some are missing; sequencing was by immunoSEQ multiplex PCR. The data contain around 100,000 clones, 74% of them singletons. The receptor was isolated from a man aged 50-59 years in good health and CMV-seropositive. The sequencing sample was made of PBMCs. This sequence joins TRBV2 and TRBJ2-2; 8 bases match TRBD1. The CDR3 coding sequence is TGTGCCAGCAGTGGCATTGGACAGGGATTCCTTCTAAACCCCGGGGAGCTGTTTTTT. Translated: CASSGIGQGFLLNPGELFF.